Below, 15 T cell receptor beta chains from the same sample are listed, as sequenced in a study of blood T cell repertoires in COVID-19 (dated by TCRdb to 2018 to 2020). Library preparation used the immunoSEQ multiplex PCR assay. Imported from immuneACCESS, the table was reduced by TCRdb to in-frame sequences with V and J called. These copies leave out some clones; in studies compared against another copy, an unresolved V gene accounts for under half, and the cause of the remainder is not known. A total of 200,000 or so clones appear in this sample, about 85% of them only once. 10% to 13% of the sample rests with the top ten. Sequencing input: peripheral blood. The receptor set was obtained from a woman aged 80 or over with COVID-19, enrolled during active disease.

The V call is TRBV3-1 (or the pseudogene TRBV3-2), the J call TRBJ1-4; D gene uncertain. Trimming stripped 6 bases from V and 1 base from J, with 12 bases between. In germline, CDR1 is LGHDT, CDR2 YNNKEL (reference sequence). This CDR3 has 15 amino acids. CDR3 amino acids: CASSHNSQTNEKLFF. The CDR3 DNA is TGTGCCAGCAGTCATAACAGTCAAACTAATGAAAAACTGTTTTTT.

This clone turned up a few times. This sequence joins TRBV19 and TRBJ1-1, with 9 bases lining up with TRBD1. CDR3 length: 15 amino acids. Germline V gene sequence: CDR1 LNHDA, CDR2 SQIVND (reference sequence). The ends lost 7 bases at V and 2 bases at J; junction bases unmatched: 8. The CDR3 loop reads CASTPVGQGNTEAFF. CDR3 nucleotide sequence: TGTGCCAGTACCCCCGTGGGACAGGGCAACACTGAAGCTTTCTTT.

The chain carries TRBV6-1 and TRBJ2-7, with TRBD1 matching over 7 bases. Germline CDR1 and CDR2: MNHNS and SASEGT. The CDR3 runs to 15 residues. The V segment lost 5 bases and the J segment 0 bases; nucleotides outside the gene matches: 7. The DNA for the CDR3 is TGTGCCAGCAGTTCGACAGGGTCGATCTCCTACGAGCAGTACGTC. Its protein is CASSSTGSISYEQYV.

V is TRBV2 and J is TRBJ2-2; 9 bases align to TRBD1. The junction had 9 bases not matched to a gene; V was cut back by 5 bases and J by 5 bases. Germline CDR1 is SNHLY and CDR2 is FYNNEI. The CDR3 spans 16 residues. CDR3 in amino acids: CASSRNRDRDTGELFF. In nucleotides, the CDR3 is TGTGCCAGCAGTAGGAACCGGGACAGGGATACCGGGGAGCTGTTTTTT.

The V call is TRBV2, the J call TRBJ1-5; 9 nucleotides line up with TRBD1. CDR3 length: 15 amino acids. With 1 base clipped from V and 6 bases from J, the junction kept 4 bases outside the gene matches. The germline gives CDR1 SNHLY, CDR2 FYNNEI. The CDR3 DNA is TGTGCCAGCAGTGAAGAGACAGGGGGAGGTCAGCCCCAGCATTTT. It specifies CASSEETGGGQPQHF.

V is TRBV29-1 and J is TRBJ2-5; TRBD2 agrees at 8 bases. The V segment lost 8 bases and the J segment 5 bases; nucleotides outside the gene matches: 16. The germline CDR1 and CDR2 sequences are SQVTM and ANQGSEA. This CDR3 has 15 amino acids. CDR3 coding DNA: TGCAGCTTGACCGGGACTAGTGCCCCTGGGGAGACCCAGTACTTC. Its translation is CSLTGTSAPGETQYF.

The chain has TRBV5-6 and TRBJ2-5; 8 bases map to TRBD2. CDR3 length equals 15 residues. V lost 1 base and J lost 1; bases outside the gene matches: 3. Germline values: CDR1 SGHDT, CDR2 YYEEEE. In nucleotides, the CDR3 is TGTGCCAGCAGCTTGACGGGGGGGCCCCAAGAGACCCAGTACTTC. Its protein product is CASSLTGGPQETQYF.

This clone came up once. The chain joins TRBV7-2 to TRBJ2-5, with D perhaps matching TRBD2 (6 bases). V lost 1 base and J lost 1, with 13 bases in between. The CDR3 runs to 16 residues. The germline CDR1 and CDR2 sequences are SGHTA and FQGNSA. CDR3 in amino acids: CASSLEGWGVQETQYF. The CDR3 nucleotides are TGTGCCAGCAGCTTAGAGGGCTGGGGGGTCCAAGAGACCCAGTACTTC. The whole variable domain, remainder taken from reference TRBV7-2 and TRBJ2-5, is GAGVSQSPSNKVTEKGKDVELRCDPISGHTALYWYRQSLGQGLEFLIYFQGNSAPDKSGLPSDRFSAERTGGSVSTLTIQRTQQEDSAVYLCASSLEGWGVQETQYFGPGTRLLVL.

The chain recombines TRBV2 with TRBJ1-2; 7 bases match TRBD1. V gave up 5 bases and J gave up 4 bases; unmatched junction bases: 4. This CDR3 is built from 13 residues. From germline, CDR1 is SNHLY and CDR2 FYNNEI. CDR3 residues: CASSPGQSYGYTF. CDR3 DNA: TGTGCCAGCAGTCCGGGACAGAGCTATGGCTACACCTTC.

J is TRBJ1-6 and V is TRBV5-5; 9 bases are shared with TRBD1. The germline CDR1 and CDR2 sequences are SGHKS and YYEKEE (reference sequence). V lost 4 bases to trimming and J lost 10 bases; unmatched junction nucleotides: 6. This CDR3 region has 14 residues. CDR3 sequence reads: CASSLGGQGSPLHF. The CDR3 DNA follows: TGTGCCAGCAGCCTGGGGGGACAGGGCTCACCCCTCCACTTT.

This chain uses TRBV16 with TRBJ1-4; the match to TRBD1 covers 7 bases. V was pared by 0 bases and J by 8 bases, with 9 bases of the junction left unmatched. In germline, CDR1 is KGHSY, CDR2 FQNENV. This CDR3 comprises 16 residues. The CDR3 DNA reads as TGTGCCAGCAGCCAATCCCGTTCAGGGGGGAGAGAAAAACTGTTTTTT. It yields the protein CASSQSRSGGREKLFF.

The chain joins TRBV30 to TRBJ2-2; D is possibly TRBD1 (6 bases). V was clipped by 2 bases and J by 7 bases, with 8 bases between them. Germline V gene data show CDR1 as GTSNPN and CDR2 as SVGIG (reference sequence). The CDR3 extends over 12 amino acids. As DNA, the CDR3 is TGTGCCTGGAGTCCAGGGGACGGGGAGCTGTTTTTT. Its translation is CAWSPGDGELFF.

This clone has a handful of counts. The gene calls are TRBV19 and TRBJ2-1; D ambiguous. The CDR3 loop spans 13 amino acids. V lost 1 base and J 6 bases, leaving 7 bases between the germline ends. CDR1 is LNHDA and CDR2 is SQIVND in the germline V gene (reference sequence). For the CDR3, the DNA is TGTGCCAGTAGTATAGTACAGCCCAATGAGCAGTTCTTC. It specifies CASSIVQPNEQFF.

This chain joins TRBV18 and TRBJ1-4; D is perhaps TRBD1 (5 bases). Germline CDR1 and CDR2: KGHSH and LQKENI. V was pared by 6 bases and J by 1 base, with 18 bases between. This CDR3 contains 17 residues. CDR3 DNA sequence: TGTGCCAGCTCCCAAAACCTACACAGGAAAACTAATGAAAAACTGTTTTTT. Its protein product is CASSQNLHRKTNEKLFF.

The V call is TRBV5-1, the J call TRBJ1-2; D remains ambiguous. Trimming stripped 0 bases from V and 5 bases from J, with 11 bases between. Germline lookup yields CDR1 SGHRS and CDR2 YFSETQ. The CDR3 covers 14 residues. Written as DNA, the CDR3 is TGCGCCAGCAGCTTGGGGTTTGTAGAGTATGGCTACACCTTC. Protein sequence: CASSLGFVEYGYTF. Full variable domain (missing parts from reference TRBV5-1 and TRBJ1-2): KAGVTQTPRYLIKTRGQQVTLSCSPISGHRSVSWYQQTPGQGLQFLFEYFSETQRNKGNFPGRFSGRQFSNSRSEMNVSTLELGDSALYLCASSLGFVEYGYTFGSGTRLTVV.